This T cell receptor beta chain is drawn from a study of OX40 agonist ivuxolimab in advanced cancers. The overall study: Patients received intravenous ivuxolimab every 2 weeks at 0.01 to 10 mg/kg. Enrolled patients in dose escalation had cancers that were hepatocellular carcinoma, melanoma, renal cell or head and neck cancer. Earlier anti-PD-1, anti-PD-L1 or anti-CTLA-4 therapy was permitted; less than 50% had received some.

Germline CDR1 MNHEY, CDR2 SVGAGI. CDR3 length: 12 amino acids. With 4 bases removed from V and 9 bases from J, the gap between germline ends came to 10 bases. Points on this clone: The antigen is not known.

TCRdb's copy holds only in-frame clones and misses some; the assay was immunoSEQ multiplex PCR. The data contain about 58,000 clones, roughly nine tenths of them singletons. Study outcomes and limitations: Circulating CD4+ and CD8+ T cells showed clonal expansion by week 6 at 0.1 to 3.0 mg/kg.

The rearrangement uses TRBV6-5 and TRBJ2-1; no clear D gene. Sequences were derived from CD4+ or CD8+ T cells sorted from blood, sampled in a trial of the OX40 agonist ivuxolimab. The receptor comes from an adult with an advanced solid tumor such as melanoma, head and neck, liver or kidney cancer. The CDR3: CASSSTATEQFF. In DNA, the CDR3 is TGTGCCAGCAGTTCGACGGCTACTGAGCAGTTCTTC.